Below are 23 T cell receptor beta chains sequenced from a single sample in a study of T-cell memory formation after mild COVID-19. MiXCR, run by TCRdb on the 5' RACE reads, gives a single entry per CDR3 protein. The data contain 70,000 to 100,000 distinct CDR3 sequences, roughly 15% of them singletons. Sequencing was performed on PBMCs or a T cell subset sorted from them (not recorded which). The receptors come from a man younger than 35 who had mild COVID-19 (a few samples of this study predate the infection). Cell type and time point are not known.

This clonotype was seen only a few times. V and J are TRBV7-8 and TRBJ1-3; a possible D gene is TRBD1 (5 bases). The V end lost 5 bases, the J end lost 0 bases, and 11 bases lay between the germline ends. The CDR3 is made up of 15 amino acids. Germline V gene sequence: CDR1 SGHVS, CDR2 FQNEAQ. This CDR3 reads CASSDGAGSGNTIYF. CDR3 DNA sequence: TGTGCCAGCAGCGATGGGGCAGGCTCTGGAAACACCATATATTTT.

This clonotype came up a few times. V and J are TRBV4-1 and TRBJ2-1, with TRBD2 matching 8 bases. With 2 bases clipped from V and 5 bases from J, the junction kept 8 bases outside the gene matches. The CDR3 length is 16 residues. Germline CDR1 and CDR2: MGHRA and YSYEKL. Here the CDR3 DNA reads TGCGCCAGCAGCCAACCCGGGGGGGGACAACACAATGAGCAGTTCTTC. It is translated as CASSQPGGGQHNEQFF.

This chain links TRBV27 with TRBJ2-5, with 9 bases fitting TRBD1. The CDR3 is 15 residues long. The germline V gene has CDR1 MNHEY and CDR2 SMNVEV (reference sequence). Trimming took 7 bases from V and 4 from J; bases not matched to a gene: 10. CDR3 sequence: CASKRTGGKRETQYF. CDR3 coding DNA: TGTGCCAGCAAAAGAACAGGGGGCAAGCGAGAGACCCAGTACTTC.

V is TRBV7-2 and J is TRBJ2-7, with a possible D match to TRBD1 (6 bases). Looked up from germline, CDR1 is SGHTA and CDR2 is FQGNSA. Between the trimmed V and J ends, which lost 5 bases and 5 bases, there was a span of 13 bases. This CDR3 comprises 13 residues. The CDR3 sequence: CASSLNRAHEQYV. CDR3 bases: TGTGCCAGCAGCCTCAACAGGGCCCACGAGCAGTACGTC.

V usage is TRBV3-1 and J usage is TRBJ1-1; D possibly corresponds to TRBD1 (6 bases). This CDR3 spans 15 amino acids. Germline V CDR1 and CDR2: LGHDT, YNNKEL (reference sequence). The V and J ends lost 1 base and 6 bases respectively, with 15 bases between them. CDR3 sequence: CASSQGRGRDPEAFF. The CDR3 bases are TGTGCCAGCAGCCAAGGACGGGGGCGCGACCCTGAAGCTTTCTTT.

The sample holds a few counts of this clonotype. The J gene is TRBJ2-7, the V gene TRBV6-5; no clear D. V was cut by 6 bases and J by 6 bases, with 9 bases left in between. CDR1 MNHEY and CDR2 SVGAGI come from the germline V gene. This CDR3 spans 11 amino acids. Written as DNA, the CDR3 is TGTGCCAGCAGCCGTTTAGGCGAGCAGTACTTC. This gives the protein CASSRLGEQYF.

J is TRBJ1-2 and V is TRBV29-1; 8 bases match TRBD1. With 7 bases clipped from V and 8 bases from J, the junction kept 9 bases outside the gene matches. The CDR3 is 12 residues long. The germline V gene has CDR1 SQVTM and CDR2 ANQGSEA. CDR3 in DNA: TGCAGCGCCCGGACAGGGCGGGGAGGCTACACCTTC. Translation: CSARTGRGGYTF.

The chain carries TRBV18 and TRBJ2-5; D unclear. This CDR3 region has 11 residues. CDR1 is KGHSH, CDR2 LQKENI, per germline. V dropped 5 bases and J dropped 8 bases, with 9 bases sitting between them. The DNA of the CDR3 is TGTGCCAGCTCAGTACAGATTACCCAGTACTTC. Translated: CASSVQITQYF.

The rearrangement links TRBV10-1 to TRBJ2-2; TRBD1 is a possible D gene (5 bases). This CDR3 has 16 residues. The germline V gene has CDR1 WNHNN and CDR2 SYGVQD (reference sequence). V was shortened by 3 bases and J by 5 bases, with 16 bases between the two germline ends. This chain's CDR3 is CASSESMQGRTGELFF. The CDR3, as DNA: TGCGCCAGCAGTGAAAGCATGCAGGGAAGAACCGGGGAGCTGTTTTTT.

This clonotype appeared a few times. V gene TRBV5-1 combines with J gene TRBJ2-1; possibly TRBD1 or TRBD2 for D (5 bases each). Germline CDR1 reads SGHRS; CDR2 reads YFSETQ. V was clipped by 7 bases and J by 0 bases, with 14 bases between them. The CDR3 is 15 amino acids. CDR3 DNA: TGCGCCAGCTTCGGGACCCATAGCTCCTACAATGAGCAGTTCTTC. Translating it yields CASFGTHSSYNEQFF.

The genes are TRBV9 and TRBJ2-3; 9 bases match TRBD2. Germline lookup yields CDR1 SGDLS and CDR2 YYNGEE. This CDR3 is built from 16 residues. V lost 0 bases, J lost 6 bases, and 8 bases stayed unmatched. This chain's CDR3 is CASSVALAGDLDTQYF. The CDR3 coding sequence is TGTGCCAGCAGCGTAGCGTTAGCGGGGGACCTTGATACGCAGTATTTT.

The sample holds many counts of this clonotype. The rearrangement joins TRBV4-3 to TRBJ2-1; TRBD2 aligns across 8 bases. Per the germline V gene, CDR1 is LGHNA and CDR2 is YSLEER. Trimming removed 0 bases from V and 4 bases from J; junction bases left unmatched: 5. The CDR3 consists of 16 residues. The CDR3, as DNA: TGCGCCAGCAGCCAAGAGGAGGGACTAGAGTACAATGAGCAGTTCTTC. Amino acid sequence: CASSQEEGLEYNEQFF.

This clonotype has just a few counts. The rearrangement joins TRBV6-2 or TRBV6-3 to TRBJ1-5; tentative D call: TRBD1 (5 bases). The CDR3 covers 13 residues. V lost 10 bases, J lost 4 bases, and 14 bases lay in between. Germline CDR1 is MNHEY and CDR2 is SVGEGT. Here the CDR3 DNA reads TGTGCCATAACCGGGACGGCAAATCAGCCCCAGCATTTT. This translates into CAITGTANQPQHF.

In this sample, this clonotype turned up a few times. This sequence joins TRBV6-5 and TRBJ2-7; no reliable D call. The V gene lost 6 bases and the J gene lost 0 bases, with 18 bases spanning the gap. CDR1 is MNHEY, CDR2 SVGAGI, per germline. The CDR3 is 16 amino acids. CDR3 protein: CASSLTPDGSSYEQYF. The CDR3 DNA follows: TGTGCCAGCAGCCTCACTCCCGACGGTAGCTCCTACGAGCAGTACTTC.

The rearrangement links TRBV6-6 to TRBJ1-1, with no clear D. Trimming left V 2 bases short and J 0 bases short, with 4 bases between. Germline-derived CDR1 and CDR2 are MNHNY and SVGAGI (reference sequence). The CDR3 sequence is 13 residues long. Written as DNA, the CDR3 is TGTGCCAGCAGTTACACCATGAACACTGAAGCTTTCTTT. Translating it yields CASSYTMNTEAFF.

The chain employs TRBV27 and TRBJ2-1, with unresolved D. Trimming removed 8 bases at V and 5 bases at J, with 4 bases between. CDR1 is MNHEY and CDR2 is SMNVEV in the germline V gene (reference sequence). This CDR3 region has 10 residues. The DNA for the CDR3 is TGTGCCAGCGGTCACAATGAGCAGTTCTTC. Protein product: CASGHNEQFF.

This clonotype was counted only a few times. The CDR3 DNA sequence: TGTGCCAGCAGTTATTCGGCTAGCGGGGTGAACACCGGGGAGCTGTTTTTT. Translated: CASSYSASGVNTGELFF. J is TRBJ2-2 and V is TRBV6-5; 9 bases line up with TRBD2. Per germline, CDR1 MNHEY and CDR2 SVGAGI. The CDR3 length is 17 residues. V trimming: 3 bases; J trimming: 1 base; junction bases outside the gene matches: 6.

This clonotype has just a few counts. The CDR3 reads CASSSVQGRETQYF. The DNA for the CDR3 is TGTGCCAGCAGCTCAGTACAGGGCCGGGAGACCCAGTACTTC. The rearrangement uses TRBV7-2 and TRBJ2-5, with a possible D match to TRBD1 (6 bases). This CDR3 region has 14 residues. V was cut by 4 bases and J by 5 bases, with 14 bases left in between. Germline values: CDR1 SGHTA, CDR2 FQGNSA.

There are a few counts of this clonotype. The chain recombines TRBV7-9 with TRBJ2-4; D unresolved. Per the germline V gene, CDR1 is SEHNR and CDR2 is FQNEAQ (reference sequence). With 5 bases removed from V and 0 bases from J, the gap between germline ends came to 11 bases. The CDR3 loop spans 15 amino acids. CDR3 bases: TGTGCCAGCAGCCCCACCCGGCTAGCCAAAAACATTCAGTACTTC. Encoded protein: CASSPTRLAKNIQYF.

The rearrangement joins TRBV20-1 to TRBJ1-2, with 7 bases that match TRBD1. CDR3 length: 17 residues. Germline assignment: CDR1 DFQATT and CDR2 SNEGSKA (reference sequence). V lost 4 bases, J lost 0 bases, and 14 bases stayed unmatched. CDR3 in DNA: TGCAGTGCTACGAAGGACAGGAGCCAGAGAACTAACTATGGCTACACCTTC. Protein product: CSATKDRSQRTNYGYTF.

The chain carries TRBV30 and TRBJ2-3, with a possible D match to TRBD1 (6 bases). Germline assignment: CDR1 GTSNPN and CDR2 SVGIG (reference sequence). V lost 5 bases and J lost 0, with 12 bases in between. The CDR3 spans 14 residues. CDR3 DNA sequence: TGTGCCTGGGTTATCAGGGGAAGCACAGATACGCAGTATTTT. Its translation is CAWVIRGSTDTQYF.

V usage is TRBV4-3 and J usage is TRBJ2-5, with D hard to call. V was pared by 0 bases and J by 5 bases, with 10 bases between. The CDR3 covers 14 residues. The V gene's germline CDR1 is LGHNA and CDR2 YSLEER. This CDR3 is CASSQEILGETQYF. For the CDR3, the DNA is TGCGCCAGCAGCCAAGAAATTTTAGGGGAGACCCAGTACTTC.

The table lists this clonotype with a few counts. The V gene is TRBV7-9, the J gene TRBJ2-3; possibly TRBD1 or TRBD2 for D (6 bases each). The CDR3 is 16 residues long. V was clipped by 3 bases and J by 14 bases, with 27 bases between them. CDR1 is SEHNR and CDR2 is FQNEAQ in the germline V gene (reference sequence). The CDR3 loop reads CASSFPRGDSAGLRYF. CDR3 nucleotide sequence: TGTGCCAGCAGCTTCCCTAGGGGGGATTCGGCGGGGCTTCGGTATTTT.